One and the same sample provided the 30 T cell receptor beta chains below, sequenced in a study of blood T cell repertoires in COVID-19 (dated by TCRdb to the early 2020s). To prepare the library, the immunoSEQ multiplex PCR assay was applied. Entries here come from immuneACCESS through TCRdb and include only in-frame sequences with V and J called. Some clones fail to appear in such tables; in the studies checked, an unresolved V gene covers under half of the shortfall, and the cause of the remainder is unknown. The sample records some 270,000 clones, over 75% of which are singletons. The ten largest make up about 9.3% of the sample. Sequenced material: PBMCs or T cells enriched from blood (not recorded which). The receptors derive from a woman aged 50 to 60 with acute COVID-19.

V is TRBV4-1 and J is TRBJ1-6; a possible D gene is TRBD1 (6 bases). There are 17 residues in the CDR3. Trimming removed 5 bases from V and 0 bases from J, with 14 bases in between. Germline CDR1 MGHRA, CDR2 YSYEKL. CDR3 region: CASSNYRESSYNSPLHF. Here the CDR3 DNA reads TGCGCCAGCAGCAACTACAGGGAAAGCTCCTATAATTCACCCCTCCACTTT.

The chain employs TRBV30 and TRBJ1-1; perhaps TRBD1 as D (6 bases). V was trimmed by 8 bases and J by 5 bases, leaving 18 bases between them. The germline V gene has CDR1 GTSNPN and CDR2 SVGIG (reference sequence). This CDR3 spans 13 amino acids. The CDR3 protein is CASVTGWATEAFF. The DNA for the CDR3 is TGTGCCAGCGTCACAGGGTGGGCGACTGAAGCTTTCTTT.

This clone was counted between two and nine times. This sequence joins TRBV3-1 (or the pseudogene TRBV3-2) and TRBJ1-1, with a tentative D call TRBD1 (5 bases). The germline V and J ends were trimmed by 4 bases and 1 base, with 7 bases remaining between them. This CDR3 is built from 13 residues. Germline assignment: CDR1 LGHDT and CDR2 YNNKEL (reference sequence). The DNA for the CDR3 is TGTGCCAGCAGCCGGAGGGGGAACACTGAAGCTTTCTTT. As protein: CASSRRGNTEAFF.

The J gene is TRBJ1-2, the V gene TRBV6-5, with TRBD1 matching 8 bases. The germline V gene encodes CDR1 MNHEY and CDR2 SVGAGI. The CDR3 has 13 residues. J lost 6 bases, V lost 6 bases, and 6 bases had no gene match. Written as DNA, the CDR3 is TGTGCCAGCAGCTTACAGGGGGAAAATGGCTACACCTTC. This gives the protein CASSLQGENGYTF.

The chain uses TRBV7-9 and TRBJ2-1; D remains unclear. Per the germline V gene, CDR1 is SEHNR and CDR2 is FQNEAQ (reference sequence). The CDR3 runs 15 residues. V was pared by 0 bases and J by 7 bases, with 13 bases between. CDR3 nucleotide sequence: TGTGCCAGCAGCTTAGCGCTAGGTGTGAGAAATGAGCAGTTCTTC. As protein: CASSLALGVRNEQFF.

The chain links TRBV30 to TRBJ2-5; TRBD2 matches 13 bases. Germline CDR1 reads GTSNPN; CDR2 reads SVGIG (reference sequence). The CDR3 totals 15 residues. The trim removed 0 bases at V and 7 bases at J, leaving 5 bases unmatched. This CDR3 reads CAWSVLAGGLGTQYF. The CDR3 DNA sequence: TGTGCCTGGAGTGTACTAGCGGGGGGGCTAGGGACCCAGTACTTC.

The rearrangement links TRBV18 to TRBJ2-5, with TRBD2 identical over 11 bases. Germline assignment: CDR1 KGHSH and CDR2 LQKENI. Trimming took 8 bases from V and 5 from J; bases not matched to a gene: 16. The CDR3 is 17 residues long. The CDR3 sequence is CASALGPSGGPGETQYF. The CDR3 DNA is TGTGCCAGCGCCCTCGGGCCTAGCGGGGGGCCAGGGGAGACCCAGTACTTC.

The chain links TRBV18 to TRBJ1-1; 7 positions match TRBD1. J gave up 6 bases and V 4 bases, and 11 bases lay outside the gene matches. The CDR3 sequence is 15 residues long. CDR1 and CDR2 from the germline V gene are KGHSH and LQKENI. CDR3 bases: TGTGCCAGCTCACAAGGCCGCACAGGGGCCCCTGAAGCTTTCTTT. It translates to CASSQGRTGAPEAFF.

This rearrangement joins TRBV6-5 to TRBJ1-2, with D possibly being TRBD1 (5 bases). V lost 6 bases and J 4 bases, leaving 9 bases between the germline ends. From germline, CDR1 is MNHEY and CDR2 SVGAGI. CDR3 length: 12 residues. The CDR3: CASRGGFYGYTF. Written as DNA, the CDR3 is TGTGCCAGCAGGGGGGGATTCTATGGCTACACCTTC.

This chain connects TRBV6-5 to TRBJ2-3; 7 positions agree with TRBD1. CDR3 length: 14 residues. Trimming took 8 bases from V and 3 from J; bases not matched to a gene: 8. The V gene's germline CDR1 is MNHEY and CDR2 SVGAGI. The CDR3 is CASRNRGPTDTQYF. The CDR3, as DNA: TGTGCCAGCCGGAACAGGGGCCCGACAGATACGCAGTATTTT.

The V gene is TRBV6-2 or TRBV6-3, the J gene TRBJ1-2; 9 bases are a match to TRBD1. Trimming cost V 1 base and J 5 bases; bases outside gene matches: 2. In germline, CDR1 is MNHEY, CDR2 SVGEGT. The CDR3 extends over 14 amino acids. The chain's CDR3 is CASSYLGTGYGYTF. Here the CDR3 DNA reads TGTGCCAGCAGTTACTTGGGGACAGGGTATGGCTACACCTTC.

The J gene is TRBJ2-7, the V gene TRBV29-1; TRBD2 aligns across 8 bases. This CDR3 contains 15 residues. Trimming removed 4 bases from V and 0 bases from J; junction bases left unmatched: 8. The germline V gene has CDR1 SQVTM and CDR2 ANQGSEA. CDR3 DNA sequence: TGCAGCGTTGGCCCGGGGGGGGTAGGCTCCTACGAGCAGTACTTC. Its translation is CSVGPGGVGSYEQYF.

The J gene is TRBJ2-1, the V gene TRBV27, with TRBD1 as a possible D gene (6 bases). Looked up from germline, CDR1 is MNHEY and CDR2 is SMNVEV (reference sequence). The CDR3 has 15 amino acids. Between the trimmed V and J ends, which lost 3 bases and 8 bases, there was a span of 17 bases. The CDR3 reads CASSFGQLPRHEQFF. The CDR3 DNA follows: TGTGCCAGCAGTTTCGGACAGCTCCCAAGACATGAGCAGTTCTTC.

This clone was detected only once. The chain uses TRBV6-1 and TRBJ2-1, with 11 bases lining up with TRBD2. This CDR3 spans 18 amino acids. Trimming at V came to 4 bases and at J to 8 bases, leaving 16 bases not matched to a gene. CDR1 is MNHNS, CDR2 SASEGT, per germline. CDR3 coding DNA: TGTGCCAGCAGTGGGGCTCCGCTTAGCGGGGGGGGTATTGATGAGCAGTTCTTC. Protein: CASSGAPLSGGGIDEQFF.

The sample holds a few counts of this clone. V usage is TRBV3-1 (or the pseudogene TRBV3-2) and J usage is TRBJ2-1, with 7 bases fitting TRBD2. This CDR3 has 15 amino acids. V shed 1 base, J shed 10 bases, and the junction held 10 bases outside the gene matches. CDR1 LGHDT and CDR2 YNNKEL come from the germline V gene (reference sequence). This CDR3 reads CASSQGPSGAWEQFF. The CDR3 nucleotides are TGTGCCAGCAGCCAAGGTCCCAGCGGGGCGTGGGAGCAGTTCTTC.

The rearrangement joins TRBV5-4 to TRBJ2-5; D remains ambiguous. Trimming pared 1 base from V and 2 bases from J, leaving 9 bases between. Looked up from germline, CDR1 is SGHNT and CDR2 is YYREEE (reference sequence). CDR3 length: 14 amino acids. CDR3 sequence reads: CASSLSALQETQYF. The CDR3 bases are TGTGCCAGCAGCTTGTCCGCACTTCAAGAGACCCAGTACTTC.

V and J are TRBV4-2 and TRBJ2-7; D is uncertain. Trimming pared 3 bases from V and 0 bases from J, leaving 12 bases between. The CDR3 runs to 15 residues. Germline V gene sequence: CDR1 LGHNA, CDR2 YNFKEQ. The CDR3 bases are TGTGCCAGCAGCCATACCTCTGTTAGCTCCTACGAGCAGTACTTC. Protein sequence: CASSHTSVSSYEQYF.

The chain carries TRBV2 and TRBJ1-5; the match to TRBD1 covers 8 bases. After removal of 5 bases from V and 4 bases from J, the junction contained 4 bases not matched to a gene. The CDR3 totals 14 residues. The germline V gene encodes CDR1 SNHLY and CDR2 FYNNEI. The CDR3 here is CASSRDRNNQPQHF. The CDR3, as DNA: TGTGCCAGCAGTAGGGACAGGAATAATCAGCCCCAGCATTTT.

This clone was detected only once. J is TRBJ1-4 and V is TRBV18, with a possible D match to TRBD1 (6 bases). The CDR3 totals 15 residues. The V gene lost 6 bases and the J gene lost 3 bases, with 14 bases spanning the gap. Germline V gives CDR1 KGHSH, CDR2 LQKENI. CDR3 DNA sequence: TGTGCCAGCTCTTTTACAGGGAGCGCTAATGAAAAACTGTTTTTT. It specifies CASSFTGSANEKLFF. Based on the CDR3 plus reference TRBV18 and TRBJ1-4, the full variable domain is NAGVMQNPRHLVRRRGQEARLRCSPMKGHSHVYWYRQLPEEGLKFMVYLQKENIIDESGMPKERFSAEFPKEGPSILRIQQVVRGDSAAYFCASSFTGSANEKLFFGSGTQLSVL.

The chain uses TRBV7-8 and TRBJ1-6; tentative D call: TRBD1 (6 bases). V was clipped by 1 base and J by 7 bases, with 14 bases between them. Germline V gives CDR1 SGHVS, CDR2 FQNEAQ. The CDR3 loop spans 16 amino acids. This CDR3 is CASSLGAQGTNSPLHF. In DNA form, the CDR3 reads TGTGCCAGCAGCTTAGGAGCCCAGGGGACAAATTCACCCCTCCACTTT.

This clone came up once. The chain recombines TRBV6-5 with TRBJ1-5; D remains unclear. This CDR3 is built from 13 residues. CDR1 is MNHEY and CDR2 is SVGAGI in the germline V gene. V was shortened by 4 bases and J by 5 bases, with 9 bases between the two germline ends. In nucleotides, the CDR3 is TGTGCCAGCAGTTTATACATTGATCAGCCCCAGCATTTT. Its protein product is CASSLYIDQPQHF.

V gene TRBV30 combines with J gene TRBJ2-7, with 7 bases fitting TRBD2. Looked up from germline, CDR1 is GTSNPN and CDR2 is SVGIG (reference sequence). After removal of 3 bases from V and 0 bases from J, the junction contained 8 bases not matched to a gene. This CDR3 comprises 15 residues. CDR3 in amino acids: CAWSRRGDYSYEQYF. CDR3 bases: TGTGCCTGGAGCCGTCGGGGGGACTACTCCTACGAGCAGTACTTC.

V is TRBV5-1 and J is TRBJ1-3, with D possibly TRBD1 on 6 matching bases. Deletions cut 3 bases from V and 0 bases from J, with 10 bases between. The CDR3 has 15 residues. The germline CDR1 and CDR2 sequences are SGHRS and YFSETQ. The CDR3 loop is CASSSGAISGNTIYF. CDR3 nucleotide sequence: TGCGCCAGCAGCTCAGGGGCCATCTCTGGAAACACCATATATTTT.

This clone was observed a handful of times. The rearrangement uses TRBV19 and TRBJ2-2; 9 nucleotides line up with TRBD1. The CDR3 has 15 residues. Trimming took 5 bases from V and 6 from J; bases not matched to a gene: 7. Per germline, CDR1 LNHDA and CDR2 SQIVND (reference sequence). The CDR3 loop is CASSPSRQGAGELFF. CDR3 bases: TGTGCCAGTAGTCCTTCCAGACAGGGGGCCGGGGAGCTGTTTTTT.

The chain has TRBV6-5 and TRBJ2-7, with a possible D match to TRBD1 (5 bases). Trimming stripped 2 bases from V and 6 bases from J, with 17 bases between. CDR3 length: 15 amino acids. CDR1 and CDR2 from the germline V gene are MNHEY and SVGAGI. The CDR3 is CASSYGAGSTSEQYF. CDR3 nucleotides: TGTGCCAGCAGTTACGGGGCAGGGTCCACGAGCGAGCAGTACTTC.

V and J are TRBV7-3 and TRBJ2-3; TRBD2 might be the D (5 bases). This CDR3 has 15 residues. Germline CDR1 and CDR2: SGHTA and FQGTGA. Trimming took 5 bases from V and 2 from J, leaving 14 bases between them. The DNA of the CDR3 is TGTGCCAGCAGCCTCCGCGACTACCCCACAGATACGCAGTATTTT. Translation gives CASSLRDYPTDTQYF.

The J gene is TRBJ1-2, the V gene TRBV4-3; tentatively, D is TRBD1 (6 bases). V lost 4 bases and J 8 bases, leaving 14 bases between the germline ends. This CDR3 is built from 13 residues. Germline V gene lookup returns CDR1 LGHNA and CDR2 YSLEER. CDR3 loop: CASSLGTSRGYTF. The CDR3 DNA sequence: TGCGCCAGCAGCCTTGGGACATCTCGAGGCTACACCTTC.

J is TRBJ2-3 and V is TRBV4-3; 7 bases are shared with TRBD2. Germline CDR1 LGHNA, CDR2 YSLEER. The CDR3 has 15 residues. The junction had 4 bases not matched to a gene; V was cut back by 4 bases and J by 0 bases. The CDR3 here is CASSPSGTSTDTQYF. CDR3 in DNA: TGCGCCAGCAGCCCCAGCGGGACTAGCACAGATACGCAGTATTTT.

Remarks on this clone: At the DNA level, this CDR3 is encoded by other sequences in the same sample as well. The chain recombines TRBV25-1 with TRBJ1-5; D not certain. V lost 0 bases, J lost 2 bases, and 5 bases lay in between. Germline loops: CDR1 MGHDK, CDR2 SYGVNS. CDR3 length: 14 amino acids. The CDR3 loop is CASSEYGGNQPQHF. The CDR3 nucleotides are TGTGCCAGCAGTGAATACGGAGGCAATCAGCCCCAGCATTTT.

Here the CDR3 reads CASSLTGTSSYNEQFF. The CDR3 DNA reads as TGCGCCAGCAGCTTGACCGGGACTAGCTCCTACAATGAGCAGTTCTTC. The chain links TRBV5-1 to TRBJ2-1; 8 bases map to TRBD2. The CDR3 spans 16 residues. V trimming: 1 base; J trimming: 0 bases; junction bases outside the gene matches: 3. From germline, CDR1 is SGHRS and CDR2 YFSETQ.